A selection of T cell receptor beta chains follows, all from one sample in a study of PD-1 blockade in classical Hodgkin lymphoma. Some clones are missing from TCRdb's copy, which holds only in-frame ones; the method was immunoSEQ multiplex PCR. The table records tens of thousands of clones, 76% of them present only once. The sample consisted of peripheral blood mononuclear cells (PBMCs), taken at baseline. These receptors all stem from a human donor with classical Hodgkin lymphoma. The CDR3 runs from the conserved cysteine through the conserved F or W. Each record gives: V gene, clone size, D gene, J gene, CDR3 protein, CDR3 DNA. The D gene is left open where the match is weak. Only part of the rows carry a size: once, few, many, or a class if the clone is expanded.

TRBV2	-	-	TRBJ2-5	CATSSTNQETQYF	TGTGCCACCTCGTCTACTAACCAAGAGACCCAGTACTTC
TRBV7-6	few	-	TRBJ2-7	CASSVAQDSSYEQYF	TGTGCCAGCAGCGTAGCGCAGGACAGCTCCTACGAGCAGTACTTC
TRBV11-3	-	-	TRBJ1-1	CASSLGTEAFF	TGTGCCAGCAGCTTGGGCACTGAAGCTTTCTTT
TRBV23-1	-	TRBD1	TRBJ1-3	CASSQSIGDRANTIYF	TGCGCCAGCAGTCAATCTATAGGGGACAGGGCAAACACCATATATTTT
TRBV5-6	-	TRBD2	TRBJ2-1	CASSWGGLFNEQFF	TGTGCCAGCAGCTGGGGGGGACTATTTAATGAGCAGTTCTTC
TRBV19	-	TRBD1	TRBJ1-5	CASIGTGRGMQPQHF	TGTGCCAGTATCGGGACAGGGAGGGGAATGCAGCCCCAGCATTTT
TRBV19	-	-	TRBJ2-2	CASSIFGPPPGELFF	TGTGCCAGTAGTATATTCGGTCCCCCCCCCGGGGAGCTGTTTTTT
TRBV7-2	-	-	TRBJ2-2	CASSLGLLAGELFF	TGTGCCAGCAGCTTAGGCCTCCTGGCCGGGGAGCTGTTTTTT
TRBV18	-	TRBD2	TRBJ2-1	CASSPGLAGDNEQFF	TGTGCCAGCTCACCGGGACTAGCGGGGGACAATGAGCAGTTCTTC
TRBV5-1	-	TRBD2	TRBJ2-7	CASSNPVGLAGYEQYF	TGCGCCAGCAGCAATCCTGTGGGACTAGCGGGCTACGAGCAGTACTTC
TRBV27	-	-	TRBJ2-5	CASRRSVTAGAQYF	TGTGCCAGCAGGCGCAGCGTCACGGCCGGTGCCCAGTACTTC
TRBV7-9	-	-	TRBJ2-1	CASSSWKGRNEQFF	TGTGCCAGCAGCTCCTGGAAGGGGAGGAATGAGCAGTTCTTC
TRBV27	-	TRBD1	TRBJ1-2	CASSWGQGRNYGYTF	TGTGCCAGCAGTTGGGGACAGGGTCGTAACTATGGCTACACCTTC
TRBV7-9	-	-	TRBJ2-2	CASSLESTAANTGELFF	TGTGCCAGCAGCCTCGAGAGCACAGCGGCGAACACCGGGGAGCTGTTTTTT
TRBV5-1	-	-	TRBJ1-1	CASSPQTGGNTEAFF	TGCGCCAGCAGCCCCCAGACAGGCGGCAACACTGAAGCTTTCTTT
TRBV21-1	few	-	TRBJ2-3	CASSKPWAPVSGRITDTQYF	TGTGCCAGCAGCAAACCCTGGGCCCCTGTGAGCGGGAGGATCACAGATACGCAGTATTTT
TRBV5-4	-	-	TRBJ2-7	CASSHSGSSYEQYF	TGTGCCAGCAGCCATAGTGGAAGCTCCTACGAGCAGTACTTC
TRBV9	-	TRBD2	TRBJ2-2	CASSVDGLAQNTGELFF	TGTGCCAGCAGCGTGGATGGACTAGCGCAGAACACCGGGGAGCTGTTTTTT
TRBV7-9	-	-	TRBJ2-5	CARTETGEGQETQYF	TGTGCCAGGACGGAAACAGGAGAGGGGCAAGAGACCCAGTACTTC
TRBV2	-	-	TRBJ2-3	CASMAGGGDTQYF	TGTGCCAGCATGGCGGGTGGTGGTGATACGCAGTATTTT
TRBV28	-	TRBD1	TRBJ1-2	CASSLAFFGTGIGGYTF	TGTGCCAGCAGCCTAGCCTTCTTTGGGACAGGGATAGGTGGCTACACCTTC
TRBV6-5	-	-	TRBJ1-2	CASRDLGVVYGYTF	TGTGCCAGCAGAGACCTCGGCGTAGTCTATGGCTACACCTTC
TRBV6-5	-	-	TRBJ1-4	CASSYTHFGEKLFF	TGTGCCAGCAGTTACACTCACTTCGGAGAAAAACTGTTTTTT
TRBV11-2	-	-	TRBJ2-6	CASSLIRGTGSAGANVLTF	TGTGCCAGCAGCTTAATCCGGGGTACAGGGAGCGCTGGGGCCAACGTCCTGACTTTC
TRBV5-4	-	-	TRBJ2-5	CASSVDGRQETQYF	TGTGCCAGCAGCGTGGATGGGAGGCAAGAGACCCAGTACTTC
TRBV28	-	-	TRBJ2-7	CASSPFWASYYEQYF	TGTGCCAGCAGTCCCTTCTGGGCCTCCTACTACGAGCAGTACTTC
TRBV12-5	-	-	TRBJ2-2	CASGLVGQDGELFF	TGTGCTAGTGGTTTGGTAGGGCAAGACGGGGAGCTGTTTTTT
TRBV6-5	-	-	TRBJ1-6	CASSIGTPYNSPLHF	TGTGCCAGCAGTATTGGGACACCTTATAATTCACCCCTCCACTTT
TRBV4-2	-	TRBD2	TRBJ2-7	CASSPLLAGGYEQYF	TGTGCCAGCAGCCCGCTACTAGCGGGAGGTTACGAGCAGTACTTC
TRBV11-3	-	-	TRBJ2-1	CASSLGRLDEQFF	TGTGCCAGCAGCTTAGGCAGGTTGGATGAGCAGTTCTTC
TRBV5-1	-	-	TRBJ2-1	CASSQESSYNEQFF	TGCGCCAGCAGCCAAGAGAGCTCCTACAATGAGCAGTTCTTC
TRBV9	few	TRBD2	TRBJ2-3	CASSVDPQGPGLADQGTQYF	TGTGCCAGCAGCGTAGACCCTCAGGGTCCGGGACTAGCGGATCAGGGTACGCAGTATTTT
TRBV9	-	-	TRBJ2-2	CASSQGPVPPGDWELFF	TGTGCCAGCAGCCAAGGGCCGGTCCCCCCAGGTGACTGGGAGCTGTTTTTT
TRBV14	-	-	TRBJ2-1	CASSPTNAWQFF	TGTGCCAGCAGCCCAACTAACGCTTGGCAGTTCTTC
TRBV7-2	-	-	TRBJ2-5	CASSPQPLQETQYF	TGTGCCAGCAGCCCGCAGCCGCTCCAAGAGACCCAGTACTTC
TRBV7-2	-	TRBD2	TRBJ2-5	CASSLGVAGGPETQYF	TGTGCCAGCAGCTTAGGTGTGGCGGGAGGGCCCGAGACCCAGTACTTC
TRBV9	-	-	TRBJ2-1	CASSPGPDYYNEQFF	TGTGCCAGCAGCCCCGGGCCTGATTATTACAATGAGCAGTTCTTC
TRBV4-1	-	TRBD1	TRBJ1-4	CASSPRTGNEKLFF	TGCGCCAGCAGCCCCCGGACAGGAAATGAAAAACTGTTTTTT
TRBV5-1	-	TRBD1	TRBJ1-4	CASTGQGAANEKLFF	TGCGCCAGTACGGGACAGGGGGCAGCTAATGAAAAACTGTTTTTT
TRBV6-5	few	TRBD1	TRBJ1-5	CATKQGHQPQHF	TGTGCCACCAAACAGGGGCATCAGCCCCAGCATTTT
TRBV27	-	TRBD2	TRBJ2-1	CASSFHSGLAGRNEQFF	TGTGCCAGCAGTTTCCACTCGGGACTAGCGGGACGCAATGAGCAGTTCTTC
TRBV7-7	-	TRBD1	TRBJ1-2	CASSLAPTDRGSEGYTF	TGTGCTAGCAGCTTAGCACCGACAGACAGGGGAAGTGAAGGCTACACCTTC
TRBV6-1	-	-	TRBJ1-1	CASSGGTEAFF	TGTGCCAGCAGCGGGGGGACTGAAGCTTTCTTT
TRBV28	-	-	TRBJ1-4	CASSPSGWINEKLFF	TGTGCCAGCTCTCCATCAGGTTGGATAAATGAAAAACTGTTTTTT
TRBV4-2	-	-	TRBJ2-1	CASSQVDSDYNEQFF	TGTGCCAGCAGCCAAGTTGACTCAGACTACAATGAGCAGTTCTTC
TRBV19	-	-	TRBJ1-5	CASSIGSVDPSQPQHF	TGTGCCAGTAGTATAGGATCTGTCGATCCAAGTCAGCCCCAGCATTTT
TRBV6-5	-	-	TRBJ1-2	CASSPTSGDWDGYTF	TGTGCCAGCAGCCCCACCAGCGGAGACTGGGATGGCTACACCTTC
TRBV18	once	-	TRBJ1-1	CASSPRAGLMAEAFF	TGTGCCAGCTCACCCCGTGCGGGGTTGATGGCCGAAGCTTTCTTT
TRBV27	-	-	TRBJ2-7	CASSLGTYPYEQYF	TGTGCCAGCAGTTTGGGAACATACCCCTACGAGCAGTACTTC
TRBV19	-	-	TRBJ2-1	CASSIQDYNEQFF	TGTGCCAGTAGTATACAGGACTACAATGAGCAGTTCTTC
TRBV7-9	-	-	TRBJ1-2	CASSLDVIGYGYTF	TGTGCCAGCAGCTTAGACGTCATAGGCTATGGCTACACCTTC
TRBV5-1	-	TRBD2	TRBJ2-3	CASSWRWQRGALDTQYF	TGCGCCAGCAGCTGGAGATGGCAGCGGGGGGCCCTAGATACGCAGTATTTT
TRBV11-3	-	-	TRBJ2-7	CASSLGHGSSYEQYF	TGTGCCAGCAGCTTAGGACACGGTAGCTCCTACGAGCAGTACTTC
TRBV21-1	-	-	TRBJ2-1	CASSPKPDEQFF	TGTGCCAGCAGCCCAAAACCGGATGAGCAGTTCTTC
TRBV19	-	TRBD1	TRBJ1-1	CASSISVGGSEAFF	TGTGCCAGTAGTATTTCGGTAGGGGGCTCTGAAGCTTTCTTT